This TCR beta chain was sequenced in a study of T cells in Graves' hyperthyroidism and ophthalmopathy. Whole-study results and caveats: Model output signaled ophthalmopathy a median about seven months ahead of onset. Most clonotypes that expanded in the thyroid above 0.001 also showed up in blood. Ophthalmopathy and stable hyperthyroidism were separated by a 13 V-J model.

V lost 4 bases to trimming and J lost 5 bases; unmatched junction nucleotides: 11. The CDR3 runs 15 residues. Germline V lookup: CDR1 LNHDA, CDR2 SQIVND (reference sequence). Points on this clonotype: Its antigen is currently unknown.

Subjects aged 18 to 65 presented with newly diagnosed hyperthyroidism of less than 2 months' duration. Researchers amplified the TCR beta CDR3 regions from RNA transcripts. RT-PCR in the first round (using the HTBI primer set) targeted the TCR CDR3. Via MiXCR, TCRdb re-called the multiplex PCR reads, giving one row per CDR3 protein. The table records about 500,000 distinct CDR3 sequences, 13% to 15% of them present only once. The receptor was derived from a woman younger than 30 with Graves' hyperthyroidism. J is TRBJ2-7 and V is TRBV19; 7 bases are shared with TRBD1. The sequencing input was blood. The CDR3 loop reads CASSTRQGPGNEQYF. The CDR3 DNA follows: TGTGCCAGTAGTACGAGACAGGGACCAGGGAACGAGCAGTACTTC.